This T cell receptor (beta chain) appears in the sequencing data of a study of OX40 agonist ivuxolimab in advanced cancers. There are 13 residues in the CDR3. Looked up from germline, CDR1 is GTSNPN and CDR2 is SVGIG (reference sequence). V lost 2 bases and J 0 bases, leaving 7 bases between the germline ends. Assay: immunoSEQ multiplex PCR; the TCRdb copy retains only in-frame clones and omits some. Of 25,000 to 30,000 clones listed, 86% are singletons. Material: CD4+ or CD8+ T cells sorted from blood, obtained in a trial of the OX40 agonist ivuxolimab. This TCR came from an adult with an advanced solid tumor such as melanoma, head and neck, liver or kidney cancer. The chain carries TRBV30 and TRBJ2-5; D gene unclear. CDR3 region: CAWSPGHQETQYF. In DNA form, the CDR3 reads TGTGCCTGGAGTCCGGGCCACCAAGAGACCCAGTACTTC.